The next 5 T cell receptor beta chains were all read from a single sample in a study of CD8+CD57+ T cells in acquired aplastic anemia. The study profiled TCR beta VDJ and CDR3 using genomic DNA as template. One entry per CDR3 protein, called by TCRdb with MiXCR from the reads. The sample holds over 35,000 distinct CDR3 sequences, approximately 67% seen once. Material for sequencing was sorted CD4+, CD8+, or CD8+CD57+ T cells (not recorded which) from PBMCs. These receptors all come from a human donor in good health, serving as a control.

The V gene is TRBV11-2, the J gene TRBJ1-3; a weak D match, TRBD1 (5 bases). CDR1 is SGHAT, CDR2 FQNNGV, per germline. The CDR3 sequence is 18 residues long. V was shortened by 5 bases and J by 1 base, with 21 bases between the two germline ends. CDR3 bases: TGTGCCAGCAGCCTGACTACGTTGGCGGGGCCGTCTGGAAACACCATATATTTT. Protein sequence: CASSLTTLAGPSGNTIYF.

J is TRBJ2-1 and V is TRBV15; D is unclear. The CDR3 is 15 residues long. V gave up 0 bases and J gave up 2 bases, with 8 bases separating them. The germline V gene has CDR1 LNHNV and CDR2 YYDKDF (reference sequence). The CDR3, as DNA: TGTGCCACCAGCAGAGAGAAGGGTACCTACAATGAGCAGTTCTTC. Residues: CATSREKGTYNEQFF.

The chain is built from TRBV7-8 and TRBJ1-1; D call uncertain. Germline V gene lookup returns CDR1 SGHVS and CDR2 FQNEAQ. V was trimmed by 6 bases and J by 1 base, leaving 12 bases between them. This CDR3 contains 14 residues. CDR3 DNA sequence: TGTGCCAGCAGGTACGACACCTCGAACACTGAAGCTTTCTTT. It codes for CASRYDTSNTEAFF.

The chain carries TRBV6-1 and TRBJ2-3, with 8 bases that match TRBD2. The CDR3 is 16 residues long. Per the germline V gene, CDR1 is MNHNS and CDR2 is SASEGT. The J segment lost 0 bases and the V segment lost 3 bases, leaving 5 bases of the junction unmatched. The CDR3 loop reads CASSDGSGGSTDTQYF. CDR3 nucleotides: TGTGCCAGCAGTGATGGAAGCGGGGGAAGCACAGATACGCAGTATTTT.

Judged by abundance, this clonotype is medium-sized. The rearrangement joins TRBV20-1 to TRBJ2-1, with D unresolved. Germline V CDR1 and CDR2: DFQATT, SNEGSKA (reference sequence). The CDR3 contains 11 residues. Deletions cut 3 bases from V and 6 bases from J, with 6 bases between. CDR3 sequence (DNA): TGCAGTGCTAGGGGCGGCAATGAGCAGTTCTTC. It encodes CSARGGNEQFF.